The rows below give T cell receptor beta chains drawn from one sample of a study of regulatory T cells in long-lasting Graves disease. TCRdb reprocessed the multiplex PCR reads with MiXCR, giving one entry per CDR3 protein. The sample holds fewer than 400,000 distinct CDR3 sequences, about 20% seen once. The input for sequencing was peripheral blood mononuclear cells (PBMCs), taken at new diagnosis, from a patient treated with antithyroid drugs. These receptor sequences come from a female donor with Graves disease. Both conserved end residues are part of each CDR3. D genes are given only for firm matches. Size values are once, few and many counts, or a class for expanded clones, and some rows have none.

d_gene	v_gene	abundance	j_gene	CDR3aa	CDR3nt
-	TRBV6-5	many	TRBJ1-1	CASSYRPGTGEAFF	TGTGCCAGCAGTTACAGGCCAGGGACCGGTGAAGCTTTCTTT
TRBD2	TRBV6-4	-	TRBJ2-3	CASRPTSTPQADTQYF	TGTGCCAGCAGACCGACTAGCACTCCACAGGCAGATACGCAGTATTTT
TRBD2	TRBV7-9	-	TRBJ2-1	CASSSPAGASNEQFF	TGTGCCAGCAGCTCCCCAGCGGGAGCTAGCAATGAGCAGTTCTTC
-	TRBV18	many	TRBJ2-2	CASSPFFSRGLDGELFF	TGTGCCAGCTCACCTTTCTTCTCCCGGGGATTGGACGGGGAGCTGTTTTTT
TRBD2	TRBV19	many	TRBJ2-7	CASGTSGAAYEQYF	TGTGCCAGCGGGACTAGCGGGGCCGCCTACGAGCAGTACTTC
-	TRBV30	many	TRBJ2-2	CAWSRFRPANTGELFF	TGTGCCTGGAGTAGATTTAGGCCCGCGAACACCGGGGAGCTGTTTTTT
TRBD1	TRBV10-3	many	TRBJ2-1	CAISGTGDWDEQFF	TGTGCCATCAGTGGGACAGGGGATTGGGATGAGCAGTTCTTC
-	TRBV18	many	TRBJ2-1	CASFQDRTSNNEQFF	TGTGCCAGCTTTCAAGATAGGACATCGAACAATGAGCAGTTCTTC
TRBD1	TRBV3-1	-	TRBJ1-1	CASSHSGGGGTEAFF	TGTGCCAGCAGCCATTCAGGGGGTGGTGGTACTGAAGCTTTCTTT
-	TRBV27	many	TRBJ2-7	CASRIDTSREQYF	TGTGCCAGCAGAATCGACACCTCTCGGGAGCAGTACTTC
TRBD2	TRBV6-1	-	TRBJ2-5	CASSEATWTSGPQETQYF	TGTGCCAGCAGTGAAGCGACTTGGACTAGCGGGCCGCAGGAGACCCAGTACTTC
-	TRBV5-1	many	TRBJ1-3	CASSLGRLLGNTIYF	TGCGCCAGCAGCTTGGGAAGGTTACTTGGAAACACCATATATTTT
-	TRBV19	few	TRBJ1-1	CASMGDPGRMNTEAFF	TGTGCCAGTATGGGAGACCCAGGGCGCATGAACACTGAAGCTTTCTTT
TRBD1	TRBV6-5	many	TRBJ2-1	CASSYSTGSGDEQFF	TGTGCCAGCAGTTACTCGACAGGGTCCGGCGATGAGCAGTTCTTC
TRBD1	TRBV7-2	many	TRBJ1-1	CASSLETGLTEAFF	TGTGCCAGCAGCTTAGAGACAGGGTTGACTGAAGCTTTCTTT
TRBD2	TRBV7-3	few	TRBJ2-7	CASSPTSGRPYEQYF	TGTGCCAGCAGCCCGACTAGCGGGAGGCCCTACGAGCAGTACTTC
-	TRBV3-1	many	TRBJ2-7	CASSQDNRVYEQYF	TGTGCCAGCAGCCAAGATAATAGGGTGTACGAGCAGTACTTC
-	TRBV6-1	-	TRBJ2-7	CATSTRRDSYEQYF	TGTGCCACCTCAACACGACGGGACTCCTACGAGCAGTACTTC
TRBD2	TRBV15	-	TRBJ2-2	CATSRDWLADTNTGELFF	TGTGCCACCAGCAGAGATTGGCTAGCGGACACGAACACCGGGGAGCTGTTTTTT
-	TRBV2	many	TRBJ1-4	CASSEPPTGEKLFF	TGTGCCAGCAGTGAGCCCCCCACTGGTGAAAAACTGTTTTTT
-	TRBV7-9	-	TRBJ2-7	CASSSSGGNHEQHF	TGTGCCAGCAGCTCCAGTGGCGGGAACCACGAGCAGCACTTC
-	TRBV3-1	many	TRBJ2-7	CASGQTPYEQYF	TGTGCCAGCGGACAGACCCCCTACGAGCAGTACTTC
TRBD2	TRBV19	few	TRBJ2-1	CASSIPGLVLEQFF	TGTGCCAGTAGTATCCCGGGACTAGTTCTGGAGCAGTTCTTC
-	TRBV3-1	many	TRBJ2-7	CASSQTWRDFHEQYF	TGTGCCAGCAGCCAGACGTGGCGGGATTTCCACGAGCAGTACTTC
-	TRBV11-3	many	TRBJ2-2	CASSLAPWGTGVATGELFF	TGTGCCAGCAGCTTAGCTCCATGGGGTACGGGAGTGGCCACCGGGGAGCTGTTTTTT
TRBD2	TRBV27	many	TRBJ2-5	CASSWSRLAGGPSLETQYF	TGTGCCAGCAGTTGGTCCAGACTAGCGGGAGGGCCGAGCCTAGAGACCCAGTACTTC
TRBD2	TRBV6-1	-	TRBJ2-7	CASRGLAGAYEQYF	TGTGCCAGCAGGGGACTAGCGGGAGCCTACGAGCAGTACTTC
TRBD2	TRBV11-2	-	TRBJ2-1	CASSLRTSGTVRGDEQFF	TGTGCCAGCAGCTTGCGAACTAGCGGGACCGTTCGGGGAGATGAGCAGTTCTTC
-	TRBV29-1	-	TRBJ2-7	CSVEDQGPRSYEQYF	TGCAGCGTTGAAGATCAGGGACCCCGGTCCTACGAGCAGTACTTC
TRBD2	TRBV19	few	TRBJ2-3	CASYSGRTGVDTQYF	TGTGCCAGTTACAGCGGGAGGACAGGAGTGGATACGCAGTATTTT
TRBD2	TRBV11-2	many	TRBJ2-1	CASSLPPGTRGDNEQFF	TGTGCCAGCAGCTTACCACCCGGGACTAGGGGGGACAATGAGCAGTTCTTC
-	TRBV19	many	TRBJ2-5	CASSKSAGETQYF	TGTGCCAGTAGTAAGAGCGCGGGAGAGACCCAGTACTTC
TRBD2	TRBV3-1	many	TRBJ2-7	CASSQVGLAATYEQYF	TGTGCCAGCAGCCAAGTGGGGCTAGCGGCGACCTACGAGCAGTACTTC
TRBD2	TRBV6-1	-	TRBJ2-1	CASRHERGTYNEQFF	TGTGCCAGCCGCCACGAGCGGGGAACCTACAATGAGCAGTTCTTC
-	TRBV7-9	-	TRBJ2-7	CASSLGPLGGAYEQYF	TGTGCCAGCAGCTTAGGACCTCTCGGGGGCGCCTACGAGCAGTACTTC
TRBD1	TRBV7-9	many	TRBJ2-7	CASSLDRGRGEQYF	TGTGCCAGCAGCTTAGACAGGGGACGTGGCGAGCAGTACTTC
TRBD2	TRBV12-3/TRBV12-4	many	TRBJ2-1	CASSSGTSGRNYNEQFF	TGTGCCAGCAGTTCTGGGACTAGCGGGAGAAACTACAATGAGCAGTTCTTC
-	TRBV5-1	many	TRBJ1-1	CASSQSRANTEAFF	TGCGCCAGCAGCCAAAGCCGGGCGAACACTGAAGCTTTCTTT
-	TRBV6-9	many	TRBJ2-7	CASSYRAGKGPRLFYEQYF	TGTGCCAGCAGTTACAGGGCGGGGAAAGGTCCTCGCCTTTTCTACGAGCAGTACTTC
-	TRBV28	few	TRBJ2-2	CASSDPSGPNTGELFF	TGTGCCAGCAGTGATCCTTCGGGACCCAACACCGGGGAGCTGTTTTTT